This T cell receptor (beta chain) was found in a study of shared clonotypes between healthy human individuals. Each PCR replicate from the sorted subsets contained around 0.2 ug DNA, which is 30,000 or so T cell genomes. Measured with immunoSEQ multiplex PCR; TCRdb has only the in-frame clones, and not every one. The table has roughly 2,300,000 clones, less than 95% seen once; the top ten hold around 0.4%. Germline lookup yields CDR1 PRHDT and CDR2 FYEKMQ (reference sequence). The CDR3 has 16 amino acids. V gave up 3 bases and J gave up 4 bases; unmatched junction bases: 9. The material sequenced was naive CD4+ T cells from PBMCs. As for subset: CD45RA+ positively selected. The chain couples TRBV13 to TRBJ1-2, with 9 positions matching TRBD1. The clonotype comes from a man between 18 and 35 years old in good health. Some clones in this sample may be carry-over from other donors' samples. CDR3 nucleotide sequence: TGTGCCAGCAGCTTTTACGGACAGGGGCCTTCCTATGGCTACACCTTC. Translation gives CASSFYGQGPSYGYTF.